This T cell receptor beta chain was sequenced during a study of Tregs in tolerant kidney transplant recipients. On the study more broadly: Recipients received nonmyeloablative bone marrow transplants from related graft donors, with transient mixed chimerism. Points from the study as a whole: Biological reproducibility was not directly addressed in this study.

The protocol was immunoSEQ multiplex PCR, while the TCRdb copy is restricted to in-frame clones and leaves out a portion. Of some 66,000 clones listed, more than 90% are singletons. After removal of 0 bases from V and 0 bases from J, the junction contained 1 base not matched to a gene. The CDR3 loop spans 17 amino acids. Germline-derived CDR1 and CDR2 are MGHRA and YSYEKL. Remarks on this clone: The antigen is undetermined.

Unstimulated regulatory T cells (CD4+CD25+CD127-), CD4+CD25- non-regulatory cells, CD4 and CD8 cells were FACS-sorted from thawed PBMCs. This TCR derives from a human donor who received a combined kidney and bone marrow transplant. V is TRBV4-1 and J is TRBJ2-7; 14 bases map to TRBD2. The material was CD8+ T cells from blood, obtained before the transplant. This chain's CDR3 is CASSQEGLAGASYEQYF. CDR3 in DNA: TGCGCCAGCAGCCAAGAGGGACTAGCGGGGGCCTCCTACGAGCAGTACTTC.